The 28 T cell receptor beta chains below were found in one sample sequenced in a study of beta chain features in type 1 diabetes. Their antigens are not known. Findings and limits, study-wide: Across all four CD4+ subsets, people with type 1 diabetes showed modestly shorter TCRB CDR3s.

Isolated RNA was reverse transcribed in full, so expressed TCRB transcripts were sequenced. Data came from immunoSEQ multiplex PCR; TCRdb stores just in-frame clones and leaves some out. The table shows around 160,000 clones, with approximately 8.7% occurring only once. Material: central memory CD4+ T cells from blood. These receptors came from a woman in her twenties or thirties with type 1 diabetes.

This clone was counted a few times. The chain has TRBV7-8 and TRBJ2-7; TRBD2 aligns across 8 bases. The CDR3 sequence is 13 residues long. With V trimmed by 2 bases and J by 3 bases, 0 bases remained unmatched. Germline loops: CDR1 SGHVS, CDR2 FQNEAQ. The CDR3 region is CASSLLAGYEQYF. The CDR3 DNA reads TGTGCCAGCAGCTTACTAGCGGGCTACGAGCAGTACTTC.

The J gene is TRBJ2-3, the V gene TRBV5-4, with TRBD2 matching 8 bases. The germline gives CDR1 SGHNT, CDR2 YYREEE (reference sequence). The CDR3 is 16 residues long. V lost 0 bases, J lost 0 bases, and 3 bases stayed unmatched. The CDR3 sequence is CASSLGASGSTDTQYF. The CDR3 DNA sequence: TGTGCCAGCAGCTTGGGAGCTAGCGGGAGCACAGATACGCAGTATTTT.

The chain employs TRBV28 and TRBJ2-7; a possible D gene is TRBD1 (5 bases). CDR3 length: 14 residues. Trimming took off 2 bases at V and 3 bases at J, with 11 bases between the two ends. The germline gives CDR1 MDHEN, CDR2 SYDVKM. The CDR3 DNA sequence: TGTGCCAGCAGTTTAGGGTCAGGGAACTACGAGCAGTACTTC. This gives the protein CASSLGSGNYEQYF.

V usage is TRBV7-3 and J usage is TRBJ1-2, with TRBD1 identical over 7 bases. The V gene end was trimmed by 5 bases and the J gene end by 6 bases; junction bases not matched to a gene: 9. The CDR3 runs to 14 residues. The germline gives CDR1 SGHTA, CDR2 FQGTGA. In DNA form, the CDR3 reads TGTGCCAGCAGCGTCGACAGGGATGGGAATGGCTACACCTTC. It codes for CASSVDRDGNGYTF.

The chain has TRBV30 and TRBJ1-5; no clear D gene. The CDR3 has 13 amino acids. Germline-derived CDR1 and CDR2 are GTSNPN and SVGIG (reference sequence). V lost 8 bases and J 5 bases, leaving 16 bases between the germline ends. CDR3 residues: CASGVTGDQPQHF. CDR3 DNA sequence: TGTGCCAGTGGGGTAACCGGGGATCAGCCCCAGCATTTT.

The J gene is TRBJ2-1, the V gene TRBV28; the D gene is possibly TRBD2 (5 bases). The germline gives CDR1 MDHEN, CDR2 SYDVKM. CDR3 size: 15 residues. V lost 4 bases, J lost 2 bases, and 12 bases lay in between. The CDR3 DNA reads as TGTGCCAGCAGTTCGACGGGAACCACCTACAATGAGCAGTTCTTC. This codes for CASSSTGTTYNEQFF.

This clone was seen a few times. The genes are TRBV5-1 and TRBJ1-1; TRBD1 matches at 7 bases. Per germline, CDR1 SGHRS and CDR2 YFSETQ. The CDR3 covers 16 residues. V lost 0 bases to trimming and J lost 2 bases; unmatched junction nucleotides: 7. The CDR3 sequence: CASSLARTGRNTEAFF. The DNA for the CDR3 is TGCGCCAGCAGCTTGGCTCGGACAGGCCGTAACACTGAAGCTTTCTTT.

This clone was observed a few times. CDR3 amino acids: CASSYSGLAGRETQYF. The CDR3 DNA reads TGTGCCAGCAGTTACTCCGGGCTAGCGGGGAGAGAGACCCAGTACTTC. The V and J genes are TRBV6-5 and TRBJ2-5; 9 bases map to TRBD2. The CDR3 has 16 amino acids. Germline lookup yields CDR1 MNHEY and CDR2 SVGAGI. V lost 0 bases and J lost 4; bases outside the gene matches: 6.

In DNA, the CDR3 is TGTGCCAGCAGCCAAGATAGAGAAATTGCCTACGAGCAGTACTTC. Encoded protein: CASSQDREIAYEQYF. This chain uses TRBV4-2 with TRBJ2-7; no clear D. Germline CDR1 reads LGHNA; CDR2 reads YNFKEQ. V lost 0 bases to trimming and J lost 2 bases, with 11 bases between them. The CDR3 contains 15 residues.

This clone was recorded a few times. The rearrangement uses TRBV14 and TRBJ2-3, with TRBD2 identical over 10 bases. The CDR3 consists of 16 residues. V gave up 3 bases and J gave up 5 bases; unmatched junction bases: 8. CDR1 and CDR2 (germline): SGHDN, FVKESK. As DNA, the CDR3 is TGTGCCAGCAGCCATTACAGCGGGAGGGCGGTAGATACGCAGTATTTT. It translates to CASSHYSGRAVDTQYF.

This chain connects TRBV27 to TRBJ2-4, with D perhaps matching TRBD2 (8 bases). Trimming pared 2 bases from V and 2 bases from J, leaving 13 bases between. Germline V lookup: CDR1 MNHEY, CDR2 SMNVEV (reference sequence). The CDR3 covers 16 residues. CDR3 bases: TGTGCCAGCAGTTTAGACGGGAGGGGGCCCAAAAACATTCAGTACTTC. As protein: CASSLDGRGPKNIQYF.

The chain joins TRBV7-9 to TRBJ2-1, with 7 bases identical to TRBD2. The CDR3 is 15 residues long. Losses at the gene ends were 2 bases for V and 2 bases for J; bases not matched to a gene: 3. CDR1 and CDR2 (germline): SEHNR, FQNEAQ (reference sequence). For the CDR3, the DNA is TGTGCCAGCAGCTTACTAGCGGATACCTACAATGAGCAGTTCTTC. Translation gives CASSLLADTYNEQFF.

CDR3 region: CASNRAGTRGYNEQFF. The CDR3 DNA follows: TGTGCCAGCAACCGCGCCGGGACTAGGGGATACAATGAGCAGTTCTTC. The V gene is TRBV27, the J gene TRBJ2-1; 8 bases agree with TRBD2. Losses at the gene ends were 7 bases for V and 4 bases for J; bases not matched to a gene: 12. This CDR3 region has 16 residues. The V gene's germline CDR1 is MNHEY and CDR2 SMNVEV (reference sequence).

The J gene is TRBJ2-3, the V gene TRBV9, with TRBD2 matching 13 bases. This CDR3 spans 15 amino acids. Germline V lookup: CDR1 SGDLS, CDR2 YYNGEE. The J segment lost 4 bases and the V segment lost 3 bases, leaving 2 bases of the junction unmatched. CDR3 sequence reads: CASSGTSGSADTQYF. CDR3 bases: TGTGCCAGCAGCGGGACTAGCGGGAGCGCAGATACGCAGTATTTT.

The table lists this clone with a few counts. V is TRBV19 and J is TRBJ1-5, with a tentative D call TRBD1 (6 bases). Germline V gene data show CDR1 as LNHDA and CDR2 as SQIVND (reference sequence). Trimming took off 0 bases at V and 2 bases at J, with 14 bases between the two ends. The CDR3 is 17 amino acids. The CDR3 bases are TGTGCCAGTAGTATAGAAGGCGGCAGGGGAGGCAATCAGCCCCAGCATTTT. It yields the protein CASSIEGGRGGNQPQHF. Supplemented by reference TRBV19 and TRBJ1-5, the full variable domain reads DGGITQSPKYLFRKEGQNVTLSCEQNLNHDAMYWYRQDPGQGLRLIYYSQIVNDFQKGDIAEGYSVSREKKESFPLTVTSAQKNPTAFYLCASSIEGGRGGNQPQHFGDGTRLSIL.

V usage is TRBV7-2 and J usage is TRBJ2-1, with 13 bases matching TRBD2. The CDR3 totals 17 residues. The ends lost 6 bases at V and 1 base at J; junction bases unmatched: 6. Germline CDR1 SGHTA, CDR2 FQGNSA. DNA for the CDR3: TGTGCCAGCAGGGAGGGGACTAGCGGGAAATCCTACAATGAGCAGTTCTTC. This gives the protein CASREGTSGKSYNEQFF. Using reference TRBV7-2 and TRBJ2-1 for the parts outside the CDR3, the full variable domain is GAGVSQSPSNKVTEKGKDVELRCDPISGHTALYWYRQSLGQGLEFLIYFQGNSAPDKSGLPSDRFSAERTGGSVSTLTIQRTQQEDSAVYLCASREGTSGKSYNEQFFGPGTRLTVL.

This clone was detected only a few times. The rearrangement uses TRBV19 and TRBJ2-6, with 9 bases aligning to TRBD1. This CDR3 region has 16 residues. Germline lookup yields CDR1 LNHDA and CDR2 SQIVND (reference sequence). J was trimmed by 4 bases and V by 5 bases; bases with no gene match: 6. The CDR3 sequence: CASSDRGSKGANVLTF. The CDR3 DNA follows: TGTGCCAGTAGTGACAGGGGGAGCAAAGGGGCCAACGTCCTGACTTTC.

This clone was detected only a few times. The V and J genes are TRBV30 and TRBJ1-5, with D hard to call. The CDR3 runs 14 residues. CDR1 and CDR2 from the germline V gene are GTSNPN and SVGIG (reference sequence). V lost 1 base, J lost 0 bases, and 7 bases lay in between. The CDR3 region is CAWSGSDSNQPQHF. CDR3 DNA sequence: TGTGCCTGGAGTGGCAGCGATAGCAATCAGCCCCAGCATTTT.

In regard to this clone: Other nucleotide sequences in the sample specify the same CDR3. V usage is TRBV2 and J usage is TRBJ2-5; 9 positions match TRBD1. CDR1 and CDR2 from the germline V gene are SNHLY and FYNNEI. The CDR3 loop spans 13 amino acids. With V trimmed by 7 bases and J by 4 bases, 4 bases remained unmatched. In nucleotides, the CDR3 is TGTGCCAGCAAGAAGGACAGGGGAGAGACCCAGTACTTC. Translated: CASKKDRGETQYF.

The gene calls are TRBV19 and TRBJ1-1; no definite D call. The CDR3 extends over 12 amino acids. Germline CDR1 is LNHDA and CDR2 is SQIVND (reference sequence). V lost 8 bases and J lost 4, with 11 bases in between. The DNA for the CDR3 is TGTGCCAGTCGGCACTGGGCCACTGAAGCTTTCTTT. This translates into CASRHWATEAFF.

This chain connects TRBV7-3 to TRBJ2-7; 10 bases agree with TRBD1. This CDR3 is 15 amino acids long. V shed 5 bases, J shed 2 bases, and the junction held 6 bases outside the gene matches. Germline V gives CDR1 SGHTA, CDR2 FQGTGA. The CDR3 loop reads CASSATGGSAYEQYF. The CDR3 DNA follows: TGTGCCAGCAGCGCGACAGGGGGCAGCGCCTACGAGCAGTACTTC.

The rearrangement links TRBV2 to TRBJ1-5; unclear D gene. CDR3 size: 12 residues. Per germline, CDR1 SNHLY and CDR2 FYNNEI. V lost 5 bases and J lost 8, with 10 bases in between. CDR3 DNA sequence: TGTGCCAGCAGTCGTTTAGAAAAGCCCCAGCATTTT. Translating it yields CASSRLEKPQHF. Variable domain in full (rest from reference TRBV2 and TRBJ1-5): EPEVTQTPSHQVTQMGQEVILRCVPISNHLYFYWYRQILGQKVEFLVSFYNNEISEKSEIFDDQFSVERPDGSNFTLKIRSTKLEDSAMYFCASSRLEKPQHFGDGTRLSIL.

This clone was detected a few times. The chain has TRBV29-1 and TRBJ1-2; D uncertain. This CDR3 has 13 amino acids. Germline V CDR1 and CDR2: SQVTM, ANQGSEA. V was cut by 3 bases and J by 7 bases, with 15 bases left in between. The CDR3 reads CSVDSQGGFGYTF. CDR3 DNA: TGCAGCGTTGACTCGCAAGGAGGGTTTGGCTACACCTTC.

The V and J genes are TRBV28 and TRBJ2-7; weak D call: TRBD1 (6 bases). Germline loops: CDR1 MDHEN, CDR2 SYDVKM. Trimming removed 6 bases from V and 4 bases from J, with 10 bases in between. This CDR3 contains 12 residues. The CDR3, as DNA: TGTGCCAGCAGCAAAACAGGGTACGAGCAGTACTTC. Amino acids: CASSKTGYEQYF. Complete variable domain (other parts from reference TRBV28 and TRBJ2-7): DVKVTQSSRYLVKRTGEKVFLECVQDMDHENMFWYRQDPGLGLRLIYFSYDVKMKEKGDIPEGYSVSREKKERFSLILESASTNQTSMYLCASSKTGYEQYFGPGTRLTVT.

The gene calls are TRBV5-4 and TRBJ1-1, with TRBD1 matching 10 bases. V dropped 3 bases and J dropped 0; count of bases not matched to a gene: 5. This CDR3 is 16 amino acids long. Germline lookup yields CDR1 SGHNT and CDR2 YYREEE (reference sequence). The CDR3 DNA sequence: TGTGCCAGCAGCTCTACGGGACAGGGGATGAACACTGAAGCTTTCTTT. It specifies CASSSTGQGMNTEAFF.

This clone was counted only a few times. The rearrangement uses TRBV5-6 and TRBJ1-1; 8 bases match TRBD1. After removal of 4 bases from V and 11 bases from J, the junction contained 10 bases not matched to a gene. Germline V gene sequence: CDR1 SGHDT, CDR2 YYEEEE. The CDR3 extends over 13 amino acids. As DNA, the CDR3 is TGTGCCAGCAGCATGACAGGGGAAGTGGGCGCTTTCTTT. Protein: CASSMTGEVGAFF.

This clone was seen only a few times. The rearrangement uses TRBV11-2 and TRBJ2-3, with 8 bases lining up with TRBD1. This CDR3 spans 17 amino acids. Germline loops: CDR1 SGHAT, CDR2 FQNNGV. With 2 bases clipped from V and 10 bases from J, the junction kept 17 bases outside the gene matches. CDR3 in amino acids: CASSLNLPAGGEDAQYF. The CDR3 DNA sequence: TGTGCCAGCAGCTTAAATCTCCCCGCAGGGGGCGAAGACGCGCAGTATTTT.

The chain has TRBV5-1 and TRBJ1-1; a possible D gene is TRBD1 (5 bases). The V end was cut by 4 bases, the J end by 2 bases, with 15 bases between. CDR3 length equals 15 residues. In germline, CDR1 is SGHRS, CDR2 YFSETQ. The CDR3 sequence is CASSPGVGVNTEAFF. In nucleotides, the CDR3 is TGCGCCAGCAGCCCGGGGGTCGGTGTAAACACTGAAGCTTTCTTT. Complete variable domain (other parts from reference TRBV5-1 and TRBJ1-1): KAGVTQTPRYLIKTRGQQVTLSCSPISGHRSVSWYQQTPGQGLQFLFEYFSETQRNKGNFPGRFSGRQFSNSRSEMNVSTLELGDSALYLCASSPGVGVNTEAFFGQGTRLTVV.